Below are 29 T cell receptor beta chains sequenced from a single sample in a study of human T cells and chemical hapten exposure. As for time point: patch test 2, 6 weeks after DPC sensitization. The treatment is: therapeutic diphenylcyclopropenone sensitization with weekly scalp DPC. Via MiXCR, TCRdb re-called the RACE reads, giving one row per CDR3 protein. The table has 65,000 to 95,000 distinct CDR3 sequences, 6.6% seen once. This specimen was whole blood, taken in connection with sensitization to the hapten diphenylcyclopropenone (DPC). The receptors come from a woman aged 30 to 39 with alopecia areata. Some clones in this sample may be carry-over from other donors' samples.

This clonotype is labeled medium-sized. V and J are TRBV4-1 and TRBJ2-1; 7 bases are a match to TRBD2. In germline, CDR1 is MGHRA, CDR2 YSYEKL. The CDR3 loop spans 19 amino acids. V gave up 0 bases and J gave up 5 bases; unmatched junction bases: 16. This chain's CDR3 is CASSQEVVAGVRLDNEQFF. In DNA form, the CDR3 reads TGCGCCAGCAGCCAAGAGGTCGTTGCGGGAGTAAGGTTAGACAATGAGCAGTTCTTC.

There are many counts of this clonotype. The rearrangement uses TRBV10-3 and TRBJ1-1; D remains ambiguous. Germline V gene lookup returns CDR1 ENHRY and CDR2 SYGVKD. CDR3 length: 14 amino acids. V was clipped by 2 bases and J by 3 bases, with 10 bases between them. The CDR3 region is CAISENWADTEAFF. Written as DNA, the CDR3 is TGTGCCATCAGTGAGAATTGGGCCGACACTGAAGCTTTCTTT.

About this clonotype itself: The junction does not match germline at one end; this may be a read error. The chain has TRBV12-3 or TRBV12-4 and TRBJ2-1; D perhaps matches TRBD2 (7 bases). The CDR3 sequence is 11 residues long. The CDR3 spells CAGSWGGAKFF. DNA for the CDR3: TGTGCCGGCAGTTGGGGGGGGGCGAAGTTCTTC.

This clonotype was found many times. The genes are TRBV5-6 and TRBJ2-3; TRBD2 matches at 11 bases. Trimming took 1 base from V and 4 from J; bases not matched to a gene: 5. The CDR3 extends over 16 amino acids. CDR1 and CDR2 from the germline V gene are SGHDT and YYEEEE. The CDR3 nucleotides are TGTGCCAGCAGCTTGCGACTAGCGGGGTTATCAGATACGCAGTATTTT. This gives the protein CASSLRLAGLSDTQYF.

This clonotype occurred many times. The chain carries TRBV6-5 and TRBJ1-5; D may be TRBD1 (5 bases). Germline V gene data show CDR1 as MNHEY and CDR2 as SVGAGI. This CDR3 comprises 15 residues. Trimming pared 4 bases from V and 0 bases from J, leaving 10 bases between. The CDR3 spells CASSWDGSSNQPQHF. In DNA form, the CDR3 reads TGTGCCAGCAGTTGGGACGGATCTAGCAATCAGCCCCAGCATTTT.

This clonotype was picked up one time. A much larger clone is a single base away; this may be a read error. V and J are TRBV9 and TRBJ1-2; D uncertain. CDR1 is SGDLS, CDR2 YYNGEE, per germline. The CDR3 sequence is 15 residues long. CDR3 sequence reads: CVSSVEGQANYGYTF. The CDR3, as DNA: TGTGTCAGCAGCGTAGAGGGTCAGGCTAACTATGGCTACACCTTC.

The table lists this clonotype with many counts. The rearrangement joins TRBV20-1 to TRBJ1-1; D is undetermined. The germline V gene encodes CDR1 DFQATT and CDR2 SNEGSKA (reference sequence). The CDR3 loop spans 16 amino acids. The V gene lost 5 bases and the J gene lost 9 bases, with 28 bases spanning the gap. CDR3 coding DNA: TGCAGTGCTTCCACTGGGAGGTCCCGCACCCATCCAAAAGCTTTCTTT. It is translated as CSASTGRSRTHPKAFF.

J is TRBJ2-7 and V is TRBV20-1; D possibly matches TRBD1 or TRBD2 (5 bases each). V was pared by 4 bases and J by 7 bases, with 20 bases between. Germline CDR1 and CDR2: DFQATT and SNEGSKA (reference sequence). The CDR3 sequence is 14 residues long. For the CDR3, the DNA is TGCAGTGCTACCAAAGAGCCGGGACGGCGAGAGCAGTACTTC. It yields the protein CSATKEPGRREQYF.

The table lists this clonotype with many counts. J is TRBJ1-1 and V is TRBV7-9; 7 nucleotides line up with TRBD1. The J segment lost 8 bases and the V segment lost 5 bases, leaving 2 bases of the junction unmatched. The CDR3 length is 11 residues. Germline V gives CDR1 SEHNR, CDR2 FQNEAQ (reference sequence). The CDR3 nucleotides are TGTGCCAGCAGCCGACAGGGAGAAGCTTTCTTT. Its protein is CASSRQGEAFF.

This clonotype was counted only a few times. The chain joins TRBV6-5 to TRBJ1-1; D remains ambiguous. The germline CDR1 and CDR2 sequences are MNHEY and SVGAGI. CDR3 length: 14 residues. Trimming took 7 bases from V and 2 from J, leaving 14 bases between them. The CDR3 loop reads CASTTGMGNTEAFF. CDR3 DNA sequence: TGTGCCAGCACCACCGGTATGGGAAACACTGAAGCTTTCTTT.

Regarding this clonotype: This may be a read error: a much more frequent sequence differs by one nucleotide. J is TRBJ2-3 and V is TRBV14; D is unclear. Germline loops: CDR1 SGHDN, CDR2 FVKESK. V lost 4 bases, J lost 0 bases, and 11 bases lay in between. The CDR3 is 15 amino acids. The CDR3 DNA follows: TGTGCCAGCAGCCGAGATCGGCGCAGCACAGATACGCAGTATTTT. Residues: CASSRDRRSTDTQYF.

This clonotype was seen a few times. The V call is TRBV25-1, the J call TRBJ2-7; 8 bases agree with TRBD1. Germline V lookup: CDR1 MGHDK, CDR2 SYGVNS. The trim removed 0 bases at V and 2 bases at J, leaving 6 bases unmatched. The CDR3 totals 16 residues. The CDR3 DNA sequence: TGTGCCAGCAGTGAATATCGACAGGGGTCGGCCTACGAGCAGTACTTC. Protein product: CASSEYRQGSAYEQYF.

In its sample, this clonotype was seen many times. V and J are TRBV25-1 and TRBJ1-1, with D perhaps TRBD1 (6 bases). Germline CDR1 and CDR2: MGHDK and SYGVNS. Trimming shortened V by 3 bases and J by 1 base, and 9 bases separated the two germline ends. The CDR3 spans 14 residues. The CDR3 DNA sequence: TGTGCCAGCAGTGAGACAGGAAGGAACACTGAAGCTTTCTTT. Translated: CASSETGRNTEAFF.

The V gene is TRBV12-3 or TRBV12-4, the J gene TRBJ1-1; D gene uncertain. V dropped 4 bases and J dropped 0 bases, with 12 bases sitting between them. This CDR3 has 15 residues. DNA of the CDR3: TGTGCCAGCAGTTCCGCCGCCAGCTTGAACACTGAAGCTTTCTTT. Translation: CASSSAASLNTEAFF.

This clonotype was picked up many times. The rearrangement links TRBV20-1 to TRBJ2-7, with D tentatively TRBD2 (6 bases). The CDR3 totals 13 residues. V was cut by 3 bases and J by 1 base, with 10 bases left in between. Germline V gives CDR1 DFQATT, CDR2 SNEGSKA (reference sequence). For the CDR3, the DNA is TGCAGTGCTAGTAGGACTAAGTCCTACGAGCAGTACTTC. This encodes CSASRTKSYEQYF.

The sample holds many counts of this clonotype. The chain carries TRBV20-1 and TRBJ1-5; perhaps TRBD1 as D (5 bases). This CDR3 has 16 residues. V was trimmed by 4 bases and J by 3 bases, leaving 19 bases between them. Germline V gene lookup returns CDR1 DFQATT and CDR2 SNEGSKA (reference sequence). CDR3 sequence: CSAKGAGPTSNQPQHF. CDR3 bases: TGCAGTGCTAAGGGCGCGGGACCTACATCCAATCAGCCCCAGCATTTT.

This clonotype was recorded many times. The chain joins TRBV18 to TRBJ1-5; a weak D match, TRBD1 (5 bases). The CDR3 runs to 13 residues. Trimming cost V 3 bases and J 7 bases, with 10 bases left between them. CDR1 and CDR2 (germline): KGHSH, LQKENI. In nucleotides, the CDR3 is TGTGCCAGCTCACCTGGGCGGGACCAGCCCCAGCATTTT. Translating gives CASSPGRDQPQHF.

This clonotype was counted ten times or more. The J gene is TRBJ2-7, the V gene TRBV6-2 or TRBV6-3; weak D call: TRBD1 (7 bases). There are 13 residues in the CDR3. Germline-derived CDR1 and CDR2 are MNHEY and SVGEGT. The V end was cut by 7 bases, the J end by 2 bases, with 12 bases between. CDR3 nucleotide sequence: TGTGCCAGCATAGGCAGGGGGGCCTACGAGCAGTACTTC. Encoded protein: CASIGRGAYEQYF.

This clonotype occurred many times. The chain recombines TRBV19 with TRBJ1-5; 7 nucleotides match TRBD1. Germline V lookup: CDR1 LNHDA, CDR2 SQIVND (reference sequence). The junction had 5 bases not matched to a gene; V was cut back by 3 bases and J by 0 bases. This CDR3 comprises 16 residues. The CDR3 here is CASSIGTDLSNQPQHF. CDR3 nucleotide sequence: TGTGCCAGTAGTATTGGGACAGATCTTAGCAATCAGCCCCAGCATTTT.

This clonotype showed up many times. This rearrangement joins TRBV27 to TRBJ2-7, with a tentative D call TRBD1 (5 bases). Germline V lookup: CDR1 MNHEY, CDR2 SMNVEV (reference sequence). The CDR3 runs to 14 residues. Between the trimmed V and J ends, which lost 3 bases and 4 bases, there was a span of 13 bases. CDR3 amino acids: CASSFSGARYEQYF. Written as DNA, the CDR3 is TGTGCCAGCAGTTTTTCTGGGGCCCGTTACGAGCAGTACTTC.

This clonotype appeared a few times. This sequence joins TRBV7-3 and TRBJ2-1; TRBD2 matches 8 bases. The CDR3 contains 16 residues. Per the germline V gene, CDR1 is SGHTA and CDR2 is FQGTGA. Trimming removed 0 bases from V and 9 bases from J; junction bases left unmatched: 10. CDR3 residues: CASSLTDELAVGEQFF. The CDR3 DNA sequence: TGTGCCAGCAGCTTAACGGACGAACTAGCGGTTGGTGAGCAGTTCTTC.

This clonotype appeared a few times. The chain couples TRBV6-1 to TRBJ2-7; no reliable D call. Looked up from germline, CDR1 is MNHNS and CDR2 is SASEGT. With 6 bases removed from V and 7 bases from J, the gap between germline ends came to 13 bases. The CDR3 length is 12 residues. The CDR3 here is CASRWTREEQYF. The CDR3 coding sequence is TGTGCCAGCAGATGGACCCGAGAAGAGCAGTACTTC.

This clonotype was recorded many times. The chain carries TRBV20-1 and TRBJ2-5; maybe TRBD1 (5 bases). V shed 3 bases and J shed 2 bases, with 13 bases lying between them. The germline gives CDR1 DFQATT, CDR2 SNEGSKA (reference sequence). The CDR3 has 14 residues. The CDR3 DNA is TGCAGTGCTAGGGGGCTGTCCCCACAAGAGACCCAGTACTTC. Its protein product is CSARGLSPQETQYF.

The chain is built from TRBV20-1 and TRBJ2-2; weak D call: TRBD1 (6 bases). Trimming took off 6 bases at V and 0 bases at J, with 11 bases between the two ends. Germline CDR1 reads DFQATT; CDR2 reads SNEGSKA (reference sequence). The CDR3 extends over 14 amino acids. The CDR3 is CSATGQTNTGELFF. The CDR3 region has the DNA TGCAGTGCCACCGGACAGACGAACACCGGGGAGCTGTTTTTT.

This clonotype was counted many times. The chain carries TRBV20-1 and TRBJ1-2; D ambiguous. CDR1 and CDR2 (germline): DFQATT, SNEGSKA (reference sequence). The V and J ends lost 1 base and 4 bases respectively, with 13 bases between them. This CDR3 comprises 14 residues. In nucleotides, the CDR3 is TGCAGTGCTAGAGCCCCGACGGATCTCTATGGCTACACCTTC. Amino acids: CSARAPTDLYGYTF.

This clonotype was seen a few times. The rearrangement joins TRBV15 to TRBJ1-4; D remains unclear. The CDR3 is 14 residues long. Germline-derived CDR1 and CDR2 are LNHNV and YYDKDF (reference sequence). The V and J ends lost 3 bases and 4 bases respectively, with 9 bases between them. In nucleotides, the CDR3 is TGTGCCACCAGCAGCTCAGAGGTTAATGAAAAACTGTTTTTT. Protein product: CATSSSEVNEKLFF.

About this clonotype: A clone one base away is much larger, so this may be a read error. The chain uses TRBV29-1 and TRBJ2-7; TRBD1 aligns across 8 bases. The CDR3 is 11 residues long. The J segment lost 9 bases and the V segment lost 5 bases, leaving 6 bases of the junction unmatched. Germline values: CDR1 SQVTM, CDR2 ANQGSEA. This CDR3 is CSVRTGTVQYF. In DNA, the CDR3 is TGCAGCGTTCGGACAGGGACAGTGCAGTACTTC.

This clonotype was observed at least ten times. The chain has TRBV5-1 and TRBJ2-2; no reliable D call. Looked up from germline, CDR1 is SGHRS and CDR2 is YFSETQ. This CDR3 is 17 amino acids long. With 4 bases removed from V and 0 bases from J, the gap between germline ends came to 16 bases. The CDR3 nucleotides read TGCGCCAGCAGCCCACCGAAGGGATCATCGAACACCGGGGAGCTGTTTTTT. Protein: CASSPPKGSSNTGELFF. Looking up the rest from reference TRBV5-1 and TRBJ2-2 gives the full variable domain: KAGVTQTPRYLIKTRGQQVTLSCSPISGHRSVSWYQQTPGQGLQFLFEYFSETQRNKGNFPGRFSGRQFSNSRSEMNVSTLELGDSALYLCASSPPKGSSNTGELFFGEGSRLTVL.

This clonotype has only a few counts. The chain carries TRBV11-2 and TRBJ2-3; D could derive from TRBD1 or TRBD2 (5 bases each). The V and J ends lost 6 bases and 0 bases respectively, with 10 bases between them. The length of the CDR3 is 14 residues. The germline V gene has CDR1 SGHAT and CDR2 FQNNGV. This CDR3 is CASRGRLSTDTQYF. The CDR3 bases are TGTGCCAGCAGGGGACGGCTAAGCACAGATACGCAGTATTTT.